This TCR beta chain was sequenced in a study of vaccination effects on CD4 cells after COVID-19. The CDR3 is 12 amino acids. With 4 bases removed from V and 4 bases from J, the gap between germline ends came to 10 bases. Germline V CDR1 and CDR2: SQVTM, ANQGSEA. Using viral peptide pools, the ViraFEST assay grew out antigen-specific CD4+ T cells prior to sequencing. Scientists isolated CD4+ T cells after a roughly 10-day culture period ended. Two-dose vaccination with either BNT162b2 or mRNA-1273 was given to the participants. Replacing half the medium with IL-2 medium was done on days 3 and 7. Details on this clone: The antigen remains undetermined.

The protocol was immunoSEQ multiplex PCR, while the TCRdb copy is restricted to in-frame clones and leaves out a portion. This sample has tens of thousands of clones, with around 86% found just once. This rearrangement joins TRBV29-1 to TRBJ1-2, with D unclear. This clonotype originated in a human donor who received a COVID-19 vaccine. Some clones in this sample may be carry-over from other donors' samples. This material consisted of CD4+ T cells from PBMCs cultured with SARS-CoV-2 spike peptides, taken after COVID-19 vaccination. CDR3 sequence: CSVGTGVYGYTF. The CDR3 nucleotides are TGCAGCGTTGGGACCGGAGTCTATGGCTACACCTTC. The complete variable domain, with remaining parts taken from reference TRBV29-1 and TRBJ1-2, reads SAVISQKPSRDICQRGTSLTIQCQVDSQVTMMFWYRQQPGQSLTLIATANQGSEATYESGFVIDKFPISRPNLTFSTLTVSNMSPEDSSIYLCSVGTGVYGYTFGSGTRLTVV.